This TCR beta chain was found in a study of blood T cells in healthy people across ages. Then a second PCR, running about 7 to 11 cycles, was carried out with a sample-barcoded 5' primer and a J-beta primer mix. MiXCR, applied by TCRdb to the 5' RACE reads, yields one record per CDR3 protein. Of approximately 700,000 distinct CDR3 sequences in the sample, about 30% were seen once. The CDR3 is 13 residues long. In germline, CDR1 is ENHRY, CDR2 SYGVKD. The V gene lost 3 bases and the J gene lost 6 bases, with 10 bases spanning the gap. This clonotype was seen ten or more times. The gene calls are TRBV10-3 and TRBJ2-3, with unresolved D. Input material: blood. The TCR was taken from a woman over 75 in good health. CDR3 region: CAISDSDRDTQYF. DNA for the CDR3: TGTGCCATCAGTGATTCGGACCGTGATACGCAGTATTTT.